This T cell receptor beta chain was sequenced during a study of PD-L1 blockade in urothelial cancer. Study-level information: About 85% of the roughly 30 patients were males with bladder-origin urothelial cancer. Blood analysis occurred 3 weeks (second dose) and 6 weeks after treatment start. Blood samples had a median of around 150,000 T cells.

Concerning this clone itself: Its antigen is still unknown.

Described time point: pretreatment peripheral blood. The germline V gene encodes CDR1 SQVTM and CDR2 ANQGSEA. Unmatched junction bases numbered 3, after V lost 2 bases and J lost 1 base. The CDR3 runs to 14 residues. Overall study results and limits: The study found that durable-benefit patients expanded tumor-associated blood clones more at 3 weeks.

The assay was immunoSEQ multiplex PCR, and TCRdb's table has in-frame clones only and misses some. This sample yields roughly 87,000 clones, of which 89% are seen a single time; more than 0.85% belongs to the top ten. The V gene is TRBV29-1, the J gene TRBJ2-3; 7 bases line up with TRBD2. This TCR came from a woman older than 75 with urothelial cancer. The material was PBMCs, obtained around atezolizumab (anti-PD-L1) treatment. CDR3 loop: CSVERGVGTDTQYF. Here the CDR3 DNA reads TGCAGCGTTGAACGGGGGGTCGGCACAGATACGCAGTATTTT.